This entry lists 22 T cell receptor beta chains sequenced from one sample in a study of human T cells and chemical hapten exposure. As for time point: healthy volunteer bleed at 2 weeks. Total RNA was isolated from unfractionated whole blood. TCRdb itself ran the RACE reads through MiXCR, one entry per CDR3 protein. Here the sample spans 100,000 to 150,000 distinct CDR3 sequences, around 8.2% being singletons. The source material was whole blood. These receptors were taken from a male donor in good health. Some clones in this sample may be carry-over from other donors' samples.

As DNA, the CDR3 is TGTGCCAGCAGCGTAGGTTGGCGGGACACTGAAGCTTTCTTT. It encodes CASSVGWRDTEAFF. The chain links TRBV9 to TRBJ1-1; no definite D call. CDR3 length: 14 residues. Trimming removed 0 bases from V and 3 bases from J, with 9 bases in between. In germline, CDR1 is SGDLS, CDR2 YYNGEE.

This clonotype came up many times. The chain combines TRBV4-1 with TRBJ2-7; 8 bases fit TRBD1. The J segment lost 0 bases and the V segment lost 5 bases, leaving 6 bases of the junction unmatched. The CDR3 has 15 residues. Germline V lookup: CDR1 MGHRA, CDR2 YSYEKL. CDR3 nucleotides: TGCGCCAGCAGCGACCGGACAGGGAACTCCTACGAGCAGTACTTC. It codes for CASSDRTGNSYEQYF.

The V call is TRBV4-1, the J call TRBJ1-5, with a weak D call TRBD1 (6 bases). The end of the DNA is better explained by TRBJ2-3, so the J call may be wrong. The V gene's germline CDR1 is MGHRA and CDR2 YSYEKL. The CDR3 extends over 15 amino acids. The CDR3 sequence is CASSSLARGYQPQYF. CDR3 bases: TGCGCCAGCAGCAGTCTCGCCAGGGGCTACCAGCCCCAGTATTTT.

This clonotype was detected only a few times. V gene TRBV12-3 or TRBV12-4 combines with J gene TRBJ2-3; 12 nucleotides agree with TRBD2. The V and J ends lost 0 bases and 1 base, in that order; junction bases with no gene match: 11. The CDR3 contains 20 residues. This CDR3 reads CASSLAGELAGGPGTDTQYF. The CDR3 DNA follows: TGTGCCAGCAGTTTAGCGGGTGAACTAGCGGGAGGCCCGGGCACAGATACGCAGTATTTT.

V and J are TRBV27 and TRBJ1-5; no firm D call. Deletions cut 5 bases from V and 2 bases from J, with 16 bases between. The germline V gene has CDR1 MNHEY and CDR2 SMNVEV (reference sequence). CDR3 length equals 16 residues. In nucleotides, the CDR3 is TGTGCCAGCAGTCCGACATTATCGGTACGCAATCAGCCCCAGCATTTT. Residues: CASSPTLSVRNQPQHF.

The chain recombines TRBV20-1 with TRBJ2-7, with 8 bases identical to TRBD1. CDR1 is DFQATT, CDR2 SNEGSKA, per germline (reference sequence). J gave up 6 bases and V 5 bases, and 6 bases lay outside the gene matches. The CDR3 consists of 12 residues. The CDR3 sequence is CSAGGQGGEQYF. In DNA, the CDR3 is TGCAGTGCTGGAGGACAGGGAGGCGAGCAGTACTTC.

This clonotype was found a few times. This rearrangement joins TRBV3-1 to TRBJ2-1; D is perhaps TRBD2 (6 bases). Germline V lookup: CDR1 LGHDT, CDR2 YNNKEL (reference sequence). The CDR3 length is 12 residues. The ends were cut back, 4 bases at V and 7 bases at J, with 8 bases in the middle. CDR3 sequence: CASSRLANEQFF. In DNA, the CDR3 is TGTGCCAGCAGCCGTCTAGCGAATGAGCAGTTCTTC.

This chain uses TRBV12-5 with TRBJ2-1; 7 bases are shared with TRBD1. The CDR3 totals 17 residues. Germline loops: CDR1 LGHNT, CDR2 FRNRAP. V gave up 0 bases and J gave up 0 bases; unmatched junction bases: 5. The CDR3 sequence is CASGLVQGTSSYNEQFF. The CDR3, as DNA: TGTGCTAGTGGTTTGGTACAGGGGACCAGCTCCTACAATGAGCAGTTCTTC.

In its sample, this clonotype was seen a few times. The CDR3 DNA reads as TGTGCCAGCAGTGAAGCGGGAGGGCCCTACGAGCAGTACTTC. Translation gives CASSEAGGPYEQYF. The chain has TRBV2 and TRBJ2-7; 7 bases match TRBD2. The CDR3 covers 14 residues. V was pared by 0 bases and J by 2 bases, with 1 base of the junction left unmatched. Germline lookup yields CDR1 SNHLY and CDR2 FYNNEI.

The genes are TRBV10-1 and TRBJ1-1; the D is unclear. The CDR3 extends over 8 amino acids. Germline lookup yields CDR1 WNHNN and CDR2 SYGVQD (reference sequence). Trimming cost V 6 bases and J 8 bases, with 1 base left between them. In DNA form, the CDR3 reads TGCGCCAGCAGAGAAGCTTTCTTT. This gives the protein CASREAFF.

This clonotype has just a few counts. This chain joins TRBV6-5 and TRBJ2-1, with no clear D. Germline CDR1 is MNHEY and CDR2 is SVGAGI. The CDR3 totals 15 residues. Trimming pared 5 bases from V and 0 bases from J, leaving 11 bases between. This chain's CDR3 is CASSTTESSYNEQFF. In nucleotides, the CDR3 is TGTGCCAGCAGTACGACTGAGAGCTCCTACAATGAGCAGTTCTTC.

This clonotype was detected only a few times. This sequence joins TRBV20-1 and TRBJ1-2, with D perhaps TRBD1 (6 bases). Germline V gives CDR1 DFQATT, CDR2 SNEGSKA (reference sequence). Trimming took 3 bases from V and 7 from J, leaving 18 bases between them. The CDR3 loop spans 14 amino acids. DNA of the CDR3: TGCAGTGCTAGGGACGGACAGCCATCCAGTGGCTACACCTTC. Translating gives CSARDGQPSSGYTF.

The chain uses TRBV7-2 and TRBJ1-1; D unresolved. Trimming removed 5 bases from V and 1 base from J, with 14 bases in between. The CDR3 runs 15 residues. CDR1 SGHTA and CDR2 FQGNSA come from the germline V gene. The CDR3 loop reads CASSQFFGPNTEAFF. DNA of the CDR3: TGTGCCAGCAGCCAATTCTTCGGCCCGAACACTGAAGCTTTCTTT.

This clonotype was found many times. V is TRBV7-9 and J is TRBJ1-6; D is ambiguous. The germline CDR1 and CDR2 sequences are SEHNR and FQNEAQ (reference sequence). CDR3 length equals 16 residues. V shed 4 bases and J shed 0 bases, with 10 bases lying between them. Here the CDR3 reads CASSSQEVSYNSPLHF. CDR3 nucleotides: TGTGCCAGCAGCTCGCAGGAAGTCTCCTATAATTCACCCCTCCACTTT.

The chain uses TRBV28 and TRBJ2-2; weak D call: TRBD2 (5 bases). Germline lookup yields CDR1 MDHEN and CDR2 SYDVKM. This CDR3 spans 16 amino acids. The ends were cut back, 5 bases at V and 0 bases at J, with 13 bases in the middle. CDR3 nucleotide sequence: TGTGCCAGCAGTCTGTTCGGGATGACGAACACCGGGGAGCTGTTTTTT. It is translated as CASSLFGMTNTGELFF.

V and J are TRBV10-2 and TRBJ1-1; D gene uncertain. V lost 2 bases, J lost 3 bases, and 13 bases lay in between. CDR1 and CDR2 from the germline V gene are WSHSY and SAAADI. The CDR3 totals 15 residues. CDR3 nucleotide sequence: TGCGCCAGCAGTGAGCCGTCCCAAGGAGACACTGAAGCTTTCTTT. This gives the protein CASSEPSQGDTEAFF.

The chain joins TRBV29-1 to TRBJ2-5, with D hard to call. CDR3 length: 11 residues. V lost 4 bases and J lost 1, with 4 bases in between. CDR1 is SQVTM, CDR2 ANQGSEA, per germline. The CDR3 reads CSVVLQETQYF. The DNA of the CDR3 is TGCAGCGTTGTCCTCCAAGAGACCCAGTACTTC. Looking up the rest from reference TRBV29-1 and TRBJ2-5 gives the full variable domain: SAVISQKPSRDICQRGTSLTIQCQVDSQVTMMFWYRQQPGQSLTLIATANQGSEATYESGFVIDKFPISRPNLTFSTLTVSNMSPEDSSIYLCSVVLQETQYFGPGTRLLVL.

This clonotype was detected ten times or more. The chain joins TRBV4-3 to TRBJ2-5, with TRBD1 as a possible D gene (5 bases). The CDR3 runs to 16 residues. V was trimmed by 3 bases and J by 5 bases, leaving 19 bases between them. In germline, CDR1 is LGHNA, CDR2 YSLEER. DNA for the CDR3: TGCGCCAGCAGCCAGGCTCTCGAGTCTGGGGCCGAGACCCAGTACTTC. Translation gives CASSQALESGAETQYF.

This clonotype has more than one count but fewer than ten. This chain connects TRBV19 to TRBJ2-2; 7 bases line up with TRBD2. The CDR3 has 15 amino acids. The V segment lost 5 bases and the J segment 7 bases; nucleotides outside the gene matches: 10. Germline V gene sequence: CDR1 LNHDA, CDR2 SQIVND (reference sequence). Here the CDR3 reads CASSLLAAAGGELFF. CDR3 nucleotides: TGTGCCAGTAGTCTCCTAGCGGCGGCGGGCGGGGAGCTGTTTTTT. The full variable domain, completed using reference TRBV19 and TRBJ2-2, is DGGITQSPKYLFRKEGQNVTLSCEQNLNHDAMYWYRQDPGQGLRLIYYSQIVNDFQKGDIAEGYSVSREKKESFPLTVTSAQKNPTAFYLCASSLLAAAGGELFFGEGSRLTVL.

This clonotype was picked up a small number of times. The gene calls are TRBV19 and TRBJ1-4; 10 bases align to TRBD1. CDR1 and CDR2 from the germline V gene are LNHDA and SQIVND (reference sequence). This CDR3 is 14 amino acids long. The V and J ends lost 4 bases and 10 bases, in that order; junction bases with no gene match: 6. CDR3 protein: CASSTDRGTLKLFF. Here the CDR3 DNA reads TGTGCCAGTAGTACGGACAGGGGGACACTAAAACTGTTTTTT.

This clonotype came up many times. J is TRBJ2-7 and V is TRBV4-3; D assignment may be TRBD1 or TRBD2 (5 bases each). This CDR3 has 16 residues. V gave up 1 base and J gave up 7 bases, with 20 bases separating them. Germline-derived CDR1 and CDR2 are LGHNA and YSLEER. The CDR3 protein is CASSQVHGDGSREQYF. In nucleotides, the CDR3 is TGCGCCAGCAGCCAAGTCCATGGGGACGGTTCGCGGGAGCAGTACTTC.

This chain links TRBV7-9 with TRBJ1-4, with a possible D match to TRBD1 (5 bases). The V end lost 5 bases, the J end lost 3 bases, and 10 bases lay between the germline ends. The CDR3 extends over 14 amino acids. Germline lookup yields CDR1 SEHNR and CDR2 FQNEAQ (reference sequence). CDR3 sequence reads: CASSTQGSNEKLFF. CDR3 nucleotides: TGTGCCAGCAGCACTCAGGGCTCTAATGAAAAACTGTTTTTT.